The sequence of this T cell receptor beta chain was determined in a study of glioma-infiltrating T cells after dendritic cell vaccination (dated by TCRdb to 2016 to 2017). About the study as a whole: Of the 15 glioblastoma patients in the cohort, all drawn from Phase I and II dendritic cell vaccination trials, 9 were newly diagnosed and 6 had recurrent disease. Between the early 2000s and the early 2010s, the patients were given dendritic cell vaccination pulsed with autologous tumor lysate. To make the vaccine, monocyte-derived dendritic cells were cultured for approximately 7 days with IL-4 and GM-CSF and then pulsed overnight with autologous tumor lysate. Each patient got three intradermal injections of the dendritic cell vaccine, spaced at biweekly intervals, in the arm below the axilla. Tumor-infiltrating lymphocyte content was quantified and tumor and blood repertoires were compared in dendritic cell-vaccinated glioblastoma patients by deep sequencing of TCR beta CDR3 regions. TCR sequencing metrics, including TIL content and tumor-blood repertoire overlap, were correlated with survival after dendritic cell vaccination.

Including the terminal cysteine and phenylalanine, the CDR3 comprises 16 residues. Only CDR3 DNA is held: 48 bases, read in frame from base 1. CDR1 and CDR2, per the germline V gene, are SGHDT and YYEEEE. V was cut back by 4 bases and J by 8 bases, leaving a gap of 19 bases between them. For this clone: The antigen it binds to is not known. Base qualities are not provided; no much larger clone lies one nucleotide away.

Selection of patients required sufficient residual fresh-frozen tumor tissue and over two years of available survival data. Although molecular status otherwise differed among the glioblastoma patients, no patient had an isocitrate dehydrogenase mutation. PBMC were collected before vaccination, two weeks after the third vaccination, and at tumor progression if progression occurred. The Qiagen DNeasy Blood extraction Kit was used for extraction of genomic DNA. The immunoSEQ assay amplified TCRB CDR3 regions from roughly 2.1 micrograms of genomic DNA, or from all available DNA when less than that amount was available. Multiplex PCR used 60 forward primers for TCR V beta segments and 13 reverse primers for J beta segments. To estimate the number of reads per starting template, synthetic control templates were added to each sample at limiting dilution. Reads of 87 bp were generated by sequencing on the Illumina HiSeq System. On the study's bioinformatics: PCR and sequencing errors were removed by merging closely related sequences with a nearest neighbor algorithm. TCR overlap was measured as the percentage of unique tumor TCR beta sequences that were also present in the peripheral blood of the same patient. TCRdb took this table from immuneACCESS and kept in-frame rearrangements with V and J called. Such tables lack part of the clones; where checked against another copy, unresolved V genes explain under half of the gap, and the rest is unexplained. From that table come the V and J calls and clone size; the DNA was used to work out D and trimming. Counted in this sample were about 92,000 clones; around 84% of them appeared once. The leading ten clones occupy approximately 14% of the sample.

Study-level results and caveats: The response model built on TCR overlap across three groups was characterized as speculative, with prospective validation still needed. Longer time to progression and overall survival after dendritic cell vaccination were predicted by higher estimated pretreatment TIL content. The cohort was small and heterogeneous, few patients had complete blood and tumor sets, and even fewer had initial-recurrent tumor pairs. No direct relationship between TCR clonality and survival was found, suggesting that a diverse polyclonal response may matter.

The V gene is TRBV5-6 and the J gene is TRBJ1-6; perhaps TRBD1 is the D gene, with 6 bases matching. The sequencing used blood, collected before dendritic cell vaccination. The receptor was derived from a human donor with glioblastoma. The CDR3 reads as follows: CASSEGGVSKYSPLHF. The sequenced DNA is TGTGCCAGCAGCGAGGGGGGGGTCTCGAAGTATTCACCCCTCCACTTT.